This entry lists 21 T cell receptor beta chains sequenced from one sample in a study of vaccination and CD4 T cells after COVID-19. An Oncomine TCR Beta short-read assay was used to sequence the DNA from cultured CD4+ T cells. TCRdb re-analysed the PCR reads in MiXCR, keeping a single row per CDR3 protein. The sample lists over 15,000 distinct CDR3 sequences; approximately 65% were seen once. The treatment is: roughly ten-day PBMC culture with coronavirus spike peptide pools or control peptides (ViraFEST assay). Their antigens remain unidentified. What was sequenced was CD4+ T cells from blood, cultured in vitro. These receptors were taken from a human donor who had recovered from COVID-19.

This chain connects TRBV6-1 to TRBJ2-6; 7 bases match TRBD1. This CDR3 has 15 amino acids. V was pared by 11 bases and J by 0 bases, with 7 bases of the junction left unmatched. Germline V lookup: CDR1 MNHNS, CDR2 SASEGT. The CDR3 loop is CAARTGSSGANVLTF. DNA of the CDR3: TGTGCCGCCCGGACAGGCAGCTCTGGGGCCAACGTCCTGACTTTC.

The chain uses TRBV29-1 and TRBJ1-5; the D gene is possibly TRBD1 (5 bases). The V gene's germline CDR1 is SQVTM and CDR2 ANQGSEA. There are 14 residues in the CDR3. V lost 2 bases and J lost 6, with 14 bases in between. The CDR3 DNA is TGCAGCGTTGAATTCGGGACGAGGGGTCAGCCCCAGCATTTT. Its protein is CSVEFGTRGQPQHF.

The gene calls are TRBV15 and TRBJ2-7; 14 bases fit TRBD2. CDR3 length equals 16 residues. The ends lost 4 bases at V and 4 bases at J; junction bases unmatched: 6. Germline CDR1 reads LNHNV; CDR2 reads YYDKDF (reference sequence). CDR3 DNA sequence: TGTGCCACCAGCAATCCAGGGACTAGCGGGGGTTACGAGCAGTACTTC. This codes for CATSNPGTSGGYEQYF. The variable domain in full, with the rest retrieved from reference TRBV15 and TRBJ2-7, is DAMVIQNPRYQVTQFGKPVTLSCSQTLNHNVMYWYQQKSSQAPKLLFHYYDKDFNNEADTPDNFQSRRPNTSFCFLDIRSPGLGDTAMYLCATSNPGTSGGYEQYFGPGTRLTVT.

The CDR3 bases are TGTGCCAGTAGTATCTCTCCGGACATTCAGTACTTC. Its protein product is CASSISPDIQYF. The chain is built from TRBV19 and TRBJ2-4; D is unclear. CDR3 length: 12 amino acids. Germline loops: CDR1 LNHDA, CDR2 SQIVND (reference sequence). Trimming shortened V by 3 bases and J by 8 bases, and 8 bases separated the two germline ends.

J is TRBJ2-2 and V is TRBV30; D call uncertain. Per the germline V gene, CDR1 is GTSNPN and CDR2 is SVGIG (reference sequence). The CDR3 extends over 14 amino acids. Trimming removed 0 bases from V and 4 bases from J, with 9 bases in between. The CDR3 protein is CAWSVKDPTGELFF. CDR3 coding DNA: TGTGCCTGGAGTGTTAAGGACCCCACCGGGGAGCTGTTTTTT.

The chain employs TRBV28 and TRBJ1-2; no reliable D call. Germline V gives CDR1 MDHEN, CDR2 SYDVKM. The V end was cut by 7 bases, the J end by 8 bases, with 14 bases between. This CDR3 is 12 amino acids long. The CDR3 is CASTTKTGGYTF. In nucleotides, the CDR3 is TGTGCCAGCACCACTAAAACCGGAGGCTACACCTTC.

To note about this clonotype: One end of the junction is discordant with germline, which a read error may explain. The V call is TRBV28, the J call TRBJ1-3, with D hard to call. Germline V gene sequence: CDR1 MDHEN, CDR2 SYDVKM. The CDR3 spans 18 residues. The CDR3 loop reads CAGSSRHNGVDIGNTIYF. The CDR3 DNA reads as TGTGCCGGCAGTTCCCGACACAACGGGGTAGACATTGGAAACACCATATATTTT.

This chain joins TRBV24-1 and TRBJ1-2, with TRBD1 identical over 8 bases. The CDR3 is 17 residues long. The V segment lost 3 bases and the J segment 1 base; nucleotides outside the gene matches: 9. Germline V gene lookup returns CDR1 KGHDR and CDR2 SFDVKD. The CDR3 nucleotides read TGTGCCACCAGTGATCCCGACAGGGGATCTTTTAACTATGGCTACACCTTC. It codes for CATSDPDRGSFNYGYTF.

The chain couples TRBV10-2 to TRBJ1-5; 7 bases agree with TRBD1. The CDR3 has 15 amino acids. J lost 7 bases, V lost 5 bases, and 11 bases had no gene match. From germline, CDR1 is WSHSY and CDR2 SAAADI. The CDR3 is CASSIRQGSGQPQHF. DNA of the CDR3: TGCGCCAGCAGTATTAGACAGGGTTCGGGGCAGCCCCAGCATTTT.

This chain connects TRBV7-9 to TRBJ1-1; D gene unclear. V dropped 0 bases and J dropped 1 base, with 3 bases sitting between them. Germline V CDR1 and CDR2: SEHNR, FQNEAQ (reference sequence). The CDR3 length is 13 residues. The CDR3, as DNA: TGTGCCAGCAGCTTAGCAGGGAACACTGAAGCTTTCTTT. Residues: CASSLAGNTEAFF.

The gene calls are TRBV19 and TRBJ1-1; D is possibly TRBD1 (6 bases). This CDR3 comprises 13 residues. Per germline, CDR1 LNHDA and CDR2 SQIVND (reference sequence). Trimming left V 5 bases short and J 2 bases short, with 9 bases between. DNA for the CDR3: TGTGCCAGTAGTGTCAGGGGAAACACTGAAGCTTTCTTT. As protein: CASSVRGNTEAFF. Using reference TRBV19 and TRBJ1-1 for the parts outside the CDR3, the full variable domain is DGGITQSPKYLFRKEGQNVTLSCEQNLNHDAMYWYRQDPGQGLRLIYYSQIVNDFQKGDIAEGYSVSREKKESFPLTVTSAQKNPTAFYLCASSVRGNTEAFFGQGTRLTVV.

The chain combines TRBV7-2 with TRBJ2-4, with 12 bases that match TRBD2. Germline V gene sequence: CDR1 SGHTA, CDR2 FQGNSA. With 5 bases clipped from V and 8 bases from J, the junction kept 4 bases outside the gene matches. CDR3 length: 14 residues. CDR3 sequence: CASSPGLAGHIQYF. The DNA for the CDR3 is TGTGCCAGCAGCCCCGGACTAGCGGGGCACATTCAGTACTTC.

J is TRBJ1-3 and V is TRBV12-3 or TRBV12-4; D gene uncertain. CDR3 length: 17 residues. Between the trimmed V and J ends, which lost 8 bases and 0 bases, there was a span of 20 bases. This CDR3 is CASPKSGRPYSGNTIYF. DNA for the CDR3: TGTGCCAGCCCTAAGTCGGGCAGACCATACTCTGGAAACACCATATATTTT.

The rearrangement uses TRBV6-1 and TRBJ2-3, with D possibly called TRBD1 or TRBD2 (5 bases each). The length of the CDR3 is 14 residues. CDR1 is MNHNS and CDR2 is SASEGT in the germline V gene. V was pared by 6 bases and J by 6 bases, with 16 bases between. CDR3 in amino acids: CASSRGRDFDTQYF. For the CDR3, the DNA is TGTGCCAGCAGCCGGGGCAGAGACTTCGATACGCAGTATTTT.

The CDR3 sequence is CASSPGDVGSPLHF. Here the CDR3 DNA reads TGTGCCAGCTCACCAGGGGATGTTGGATCACCCCTCCACTTT. The chain links TRBV18 to TRBJ1-6; D ambiguous. Germline lookup yields CDR1 KGHSH and CDR2 LQKENI. The V end was cut by 2 bases, the J end by 10 bases, with 12 bases between. The CDR3 has 14 residues.

As DNA, the CDR3 is TGTGCCAGCAGCGGCCGACTAGCGGGAATTTACGAGCAGTACTTC. This sequence encodes CASSGRLAGIYEQYF. This chain links TRBV21-1 with TRBJ2-7; TRBD2, the D gene given by the table, was not confirmed from the DNA. TRBV21-1 is tagged as a pseudogene. The length of the CDR3 is 15 residues.

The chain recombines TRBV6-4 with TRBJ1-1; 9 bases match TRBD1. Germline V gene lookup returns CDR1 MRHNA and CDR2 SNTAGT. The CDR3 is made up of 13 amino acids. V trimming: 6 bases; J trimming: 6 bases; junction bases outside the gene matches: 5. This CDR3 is CASSHGQGSEAFF. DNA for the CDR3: TGTGCCAGCAGCCACGGACAGGGGTCTGAAGCTTTCTTT.

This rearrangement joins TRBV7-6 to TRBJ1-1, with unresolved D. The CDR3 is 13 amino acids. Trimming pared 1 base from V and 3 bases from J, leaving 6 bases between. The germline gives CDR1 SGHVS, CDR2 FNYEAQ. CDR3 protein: CASSLVAHTEAFF. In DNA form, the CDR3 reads TGTGCCAGCAGCTTAGTTGCACACACTGAAGCTTTCTTT.

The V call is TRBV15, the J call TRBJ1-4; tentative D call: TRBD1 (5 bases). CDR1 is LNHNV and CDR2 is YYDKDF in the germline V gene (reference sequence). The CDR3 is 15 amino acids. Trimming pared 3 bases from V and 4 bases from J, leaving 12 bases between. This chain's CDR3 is CATSRGGGNNEKLFF. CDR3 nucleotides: TGTGCCACCAGCAGGGGGGGAGGGAATAATGAAAAACTGTTTTTT.

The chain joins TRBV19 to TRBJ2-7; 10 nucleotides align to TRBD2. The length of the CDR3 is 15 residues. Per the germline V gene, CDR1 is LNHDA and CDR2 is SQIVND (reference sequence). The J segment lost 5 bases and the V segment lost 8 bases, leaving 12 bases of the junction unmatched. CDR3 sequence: CASRMGSGRANEQYF. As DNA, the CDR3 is TGTGCCAGTCGGATGGGGAGCGGGAGGGCAAACGAGCAGTACTTC.

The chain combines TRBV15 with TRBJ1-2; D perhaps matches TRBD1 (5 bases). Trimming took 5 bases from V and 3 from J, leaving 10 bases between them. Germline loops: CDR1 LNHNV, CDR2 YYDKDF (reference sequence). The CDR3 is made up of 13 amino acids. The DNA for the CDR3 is TGTGCCACCAGCCCTTGGGGGGACTATGGCTACACCTTC. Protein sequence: CATSPWGDYGYTF.